This section outlines one T cell receptor beta chain sequence together with its context. Its antigen remains unknown. This sample is part of a study of cytomegalovirus exposure and HLA in healthy donors. In germline, CDR1 is SGHVS, CDR2 FQNEAQ. The CDR3 is made up of 14 amino acids. V lost 1 base, J lost 6 bases, and 5 bases stayed unmatched. The study's findings and limits: Among the CMV-associated chains, a few were confirmed in vitro as specific for CMV antigens.

Assay: immunoSEQ multiplex PCR; the TCRdb copy retains only in-frame clones and omits some. The profile shows 65,000 to 80,000 clones, 94% of them singletons. The J gene is TRBJ1-2, the V gene TRBV7-8; 7 bases map to TRBD1. This sequence originates from a woman aged 18-29 years in good health and CMV-seropositive. Sequencing was done on a sample of PBMCs. In nucleotides, the CDR3 is TGTGCCAGCAGCTTAGGGACAGGCGCCGATGGCTACACCTTC. Encoded protein: CASSLGTGADGYTF.